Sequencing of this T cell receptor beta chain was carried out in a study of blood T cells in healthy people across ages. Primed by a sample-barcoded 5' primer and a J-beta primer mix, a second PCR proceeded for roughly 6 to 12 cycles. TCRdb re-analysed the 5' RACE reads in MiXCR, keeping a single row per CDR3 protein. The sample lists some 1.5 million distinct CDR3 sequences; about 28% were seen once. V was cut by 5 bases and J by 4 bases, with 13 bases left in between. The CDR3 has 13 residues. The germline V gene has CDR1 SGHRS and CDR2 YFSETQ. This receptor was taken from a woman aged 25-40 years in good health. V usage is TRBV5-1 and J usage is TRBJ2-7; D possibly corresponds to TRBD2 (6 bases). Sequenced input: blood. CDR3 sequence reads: CASRQDGGYEQYF. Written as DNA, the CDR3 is TGCGCCAGCAGACAAGACGGGGGATACGAGCAGTACTTC.